This TCR beta chain was sequenced in a study of identical twins. TCRdb fed the 5' RACE reads into MiXCR, producing one record per CDR3 protein. Of some 250,000 distinct CDR3 sequences in the sample, roughly an eighth are singletons; the top ten hold about 3.9%. Germline-derived CDR1 and CDR2 are SGHVS and FNYEAQ. V lost 5 bases and J lost 1; bases outside the gene matches: 17. The CDR3 is 20 amino acids. The same sample was also studied in work on yellow fever vaccine responses in identical twins.

The chain has TRBV7-6 and TRBJ2-3; 11 bases are a match to TRBD2. Sequencing was performed on memory (CD45RO+) T cells sorted from blood. The source of this sequence is a young woman in good health. The CDR3 DNA reads as TGTGCCAGCAGCCGACCCGAGGCTAGCGGGGGGTGGGTCGGCACAGATACGCAGTATTTT. Amino acids: CASSRPEASGGWVGTDTQYF.